The sequence of this T cell receptor beta chain was determined in a study of response to subunit inactivated influenza vaccine. TCRdb re-called the RT-PCR reads through MiXCR, storing one row per CDR3 protein. The table has about 570,000 distinct CDR3 sequences, over 9% seen once; the top ten hold approximately 11%. This clonotype was recorded a few times. Germline-derived CDR1 and CDR2 are SGHRS and YFSETQ. V was clipped by 1 base and J by 4 bases, with 15 bases between them. The CDR3 is made up of 16 amino acids. Separately, the same data were catalogued under a study of T cells expressing NK-cell markers. That paper adds: Scientists made TCR beta cDNA using 5'RACE template switching with UMIs. In the group of eight sequenced donors, seven were HCMV-seropositive and one was seronegative. More than 5 of the donors carried dominant NKG2C+ clonotypes that took up roughly 1.0-8% of their CD8+ T cells. Nothing established the HCMV specificity of expanded NKG2C+ T cell clones.

J is TRBJ2-1 and V is TRBV5-1; D is ambiguous. This receptor was taken from a man aged 45 to 65 who received an inactivated influenza vaccine. This specimen was PBMCs from blood, taken on the day of vaccination. For the CDR3, the DNA is TGCGCCAGCAGCTTGACGGGCCCTATGGTTTACAATGAGCAGTTCTTC. Translated, it gives CASSLTGPMVYNEQFF.